These T cell receptor beta chains were read from a single sample in a study of technical replicates of blood from a handful of donors. Profiled with immunoSEQ multiplex PCR; TCRdb holds only in-frame clones, not every one. The table lists 66,000 or so clones, more than 95% of them singletons, with over 0.15% in the top ten. The specimen was T cells isolated from PBMCs. The receptors stem from a human donor in good health. Both conserved end residues are part of each CDR3. The order of the fields is J gene, clone size, CDR3 length, V gene, CDR3 protein. Only some rows state a clone size, as once, few, many or a class for expanded clones.

TRBJ2-7 | - | 13 | TRBV6-5 | CASRGRGLYEQYF
TRBJ1-4 | - | 16 | TRBV18 | CASSHRQSATNEKLFF
TRBJ1-6 | - | 14 | TRBV6-1 | CASRADSLNSPLHF
TRBJ1-2 | - | 13 | TRBV28 | CASSQGGNYGYTF
TRBJ2-3 | - | 15 | TRBV6-1 | CASSVSAGVPDTQYF
TRBJ1-2 | - | 13 | TRBV6-5 | CASSSRDSSGYTF
TRBJ1-6 | - | 16 | TRBV6-1 | CASSDAGNSYNSPLHF
TRBJ2-7 | - | 14 | TRBV6-5 | CASSYLGQGAGQYF
TRBJ2-7 | - | 16 | TRBV30 | CAWSGLAGDSSYEQYF
TRBJ2-7 | once | 15 | TRBV10-1 | CASSEGISGDYEQYF
TRBJ1-1 | - | 12 | TRBV30 | CAWTGGRTEAFF
TRBJ1-5 | - | 13 | TRBV7-9 | CASSLDRNQPQHF